At least ten counts were recorded for the clone carrying this T cell receptor beta chain. The antigen remains unidentified. Per the germline V gene, CDR1 is KGHSH and CDR2 is LQKENI. The CDR3 sequence is 16 residues long. The ends lost 2 bases at V and 2 bases at J; junction bases unmatched: 6. This record belongs to a study of metastatic and nonmetastatic thyroid tumors. For the study at large: Across peripheral blood and tumor or nodule tissue samples taken from malignant and benign thyroid patients, the repertoires were compared with one another. Regarding the study as a whole: Malignant thyroid tumors reportedly exceeded benign nodules significantly in TCR beta diversity, with the difference appearing in blood and tumor.

In the original workflow: Building a distant-metastasis classifier for papillary thyroid cancer drew on CDR3 differences across clinicopathological groups. TCRdb re-analyzed the PCR reads using MiXCR. V and J calls and clone size were set by TCRdb, not the authors. Of about 13,000 clones listed, about a quarter were seen once; the top ten hold roughly 3.6%. Not a single patient had been given any form of treatment at any point before undergoing thyroid surgery. This receptor was obtained from a female donor with papillary thyroid cancer or a benign thyroid nodule (not recorded which). Some clones in this sample may be carry-over from other donors' samples. The chain employs TRBV18 and TRBJ2-1; TRBD1 agrees at 7 bases. Sequenced material: blood. The CDR3 spells CASSPKGQGAYNEQFF. CDR3 nucleotide sequence: TGTGCCAGCTCACCAAAAGGGCAGGGGGCCTACAATGAGCAGTTCTTC. Full variable domain (remainder filled in from reference TRBV18 and TRBJ2-1): NAGVMQNPRHLVRRRGQEARLRCSPMKGHSHVYWYRQLPEEGLKFMVYLQKENIIDESGMPKERFSAEFPKEGPSILRIQQVVRGDSAAYFCASSPKGQGAYNEQFFGPGTRLTVL.